This TCR beta chain was recorded in a study of graft-versus-host responses after intestinal transplantation. The protocol was immunoSEQ multiplex PCR, while the TCRdb copy is restricted to in-frame clones and leaves out a portion. This table holds tens of thousands of clones, under 90% found once. In germline, CDR1 is ENHRY, CDR2 SYGVKD. V was clipped by 3 bases and J by 4 bases, with 7 bases between them. This CDR3 is built from 12 residues. In the case of this clone: The antigen is unknown.

Sequenced here: unstimulated CD4+ T cells sorted from spleen or lymph node cells, sampled before transplant. The rearrangement links TRBV10-3 to TRBJ2-7, with D unresolved. The clonotype comes from a human donor who was the organ donor for an intestinal transplant. For the CDR3, the DNA is TGTGCCATCAGTGAATTCGGGTACGAGCAGTACGTC. As protein: CAISEFGYEQYV.